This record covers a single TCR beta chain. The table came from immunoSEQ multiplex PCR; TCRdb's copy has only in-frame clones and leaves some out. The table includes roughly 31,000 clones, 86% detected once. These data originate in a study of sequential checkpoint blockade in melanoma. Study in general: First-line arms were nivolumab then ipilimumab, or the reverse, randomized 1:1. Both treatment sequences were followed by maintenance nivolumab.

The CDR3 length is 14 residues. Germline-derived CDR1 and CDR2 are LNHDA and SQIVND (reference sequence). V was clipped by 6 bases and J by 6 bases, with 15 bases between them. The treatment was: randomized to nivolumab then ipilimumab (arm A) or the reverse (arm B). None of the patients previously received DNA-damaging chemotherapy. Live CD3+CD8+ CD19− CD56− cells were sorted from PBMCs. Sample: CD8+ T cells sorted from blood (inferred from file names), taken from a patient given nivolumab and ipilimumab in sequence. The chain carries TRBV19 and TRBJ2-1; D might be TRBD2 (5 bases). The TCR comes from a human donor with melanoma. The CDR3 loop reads CASRPYGEFNEQFF. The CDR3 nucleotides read TGTGCCAGTAGGCCGTACGGGGAATTCAATGAGCAGTTCTTC.